A selection of T cell receptor beta chains follows, all from one sample in a study of CD8 T cells in Susac syndrome. One entry per CDR3 protein results from TCRdb running MiXCR on the immunoSEQ multiplex PCR reads. The sample has about 130,000 distinct CDR3 sequences, 90% to 95% seen once. The sequenced sample was CD4+ T cells from PBMCs. These receptors were obtained from a human donor in good health. Both conserved end residues are part of each CDR3. D genes are given only for firm matches. Rows give clone size only sometimes, using once, few, many, or a class for an expanded clone.

TRBV3-1	NA	NA	TRBJ2-1	CASSQEQSSYNEQFF	TGTGCCAGCAGCCAAGAACAGAGCTCCTACAATGAGCAGTTCTTC
TRBV5-1	NA	NA	TRBJ2-7	CASTSDGGRTYEQYF	TGCGCCAGCACCTCCGATGGAGGCCGAACCTACGAGCAGTACTTC
TRBV10-3	NA	TRBD2	TRBJ2-1	CAISPLAGGEQFF	TGTGCCATCAGTCCCTTAGCGGGAGGGGAGCAGTTCTTC
TRBV3-1	NA	TRBD2	TRBJ2-5	CASSRDYTETQYF	TGTGCCAGCAGCAGGGACTATACAGAGACCCAGTACTTC
TRBV5-1	once	NA	TRBJ2-7	CASSYGPGGLEQYF	TGCGCCAGCAGCTACGGACCAGGTGGCCTCGAGCAGTACTTC
TRBV5-1	NA	NA	TRBJ2-1	CASSLWGPSSYNEQFF	TGCGCCAGCAGCTTATGGGGTCCCAGCTCCTACAATGAGCAGTTCTTC
TRBV12-3/TRBV12-4	NA	NA	TRBJ2-5	CASNPGPKSETQYF	TGTGCCAGCAACCCGGGACCCAAGTCGGAGACCCAGTACTTC
TRBV5-6	NA	NA	TRBJ2-7	CASSLQHEQYF	TGTGCCAGCAGCCTTCAACACGAGCAGTACTTC
TRBV6-1	NA	TRBD2	TRBJ2-3	CASRTSGTDTQYF	TGTGCCAGCAGGACTAGCGGCACAGATACGCAGTATTTT
TRBV2	NA	TRBD1	TRBJ2-5	CASSSDRGKSTQYF	TGTGCCAGCAGTTCGGACAGGGGCAAGAGCACCCAGTACTTC
TRBV7-9	NA	NA	TRBJ2-1	CASSPWDNEQFF	TGTGCCAGCAGCCCCTGGGACAATGAGCAGTTCTTC
TRBV18	NA	NA	TRBJ2-5	CASSPGTGETQYF	TGTGCCAGCTCACCAGGCACAGGGGAGACCCAGTACTTC
TRBV3-1	NA	TRBD2	TRBJ2-5	CASSRYGTNQETQYF	TGTGCCAGCAGTCGCTATGGGACTAACCAAGAGACCCAGTACTTC
TRBV28	NA	TRBD2	TRBJ2-1	CASSLLPWGGVTYNEQFF	TGTGCCAGCAGTTTACTCCCTTGGGGAGGGGTGACCTACAATGAGCAGTTCTTC
TRBV12-3/TRBV12-4	NA	TRBD1	TRBJ2-1	CASRDPRQGAHEQFF	TGTGCCAGCAGGGACCCGAGACAGGGGGCGCATGAGCAGTTCTTC
TRBV28	NA	NA	TRBJ1-5	CASRQGTLQEPQHF	TGTGCCAGCCGGCAGGGTACGCTACAGGAGCCCCAGCATTTT
TRBV29-1	NA	TRBD1	TRBJ1-1	CSLGQGRNTEAFF	TGCAGCCTAGGACAGGGCAGGAACACTGAAGCTTTCTTT
TRBV9	NA	NA	TRBJ2-7	CASSVVASGLSLNEQYF	TGTGCCAGCAGCGTAGTAGCCTCGGGACTCTCTCTGAATGAGCAGTACTTC
TRBV3-1	NA	NA	TRBJ2-1	CASSPRIGANEQFF	TGTGCCAGCAGCCCACGTATTGGAGCAAATGAGCAGTTCTTC
TRBV20-1	NA	NA	TRBJ2-7	CSAPRGSYEQYF	TGCAGTGCTCCGCGCGGCAGCTACGAGCAGTACTTC
TRBV30	NA	TRBD2	TRBJ2-1	CAWRGLPGLAGGPNEQFF	TGTGCCTGGAGGGGTTTACCGGGACTAGCGGGAGGGCCCAATGAGCAGTTCTTC